This T cell receptor beta chain is drawn from a study of beta chain bispecific antibodies for T cell cancers (dated by TCRdb to the early 2020s). Some background on the complete study: T cells from healthy donors were cocultured with T cell leukemia lines in the presence of bispecific antibodies, after which the depletion of each TRBV family was measured by TRBV sequencing of the surviving cells. Surface TRBV12 (TRBV12-3) was expressed on Jurkat cells, and surface TRBV5-5 was expressed on HPB-ALL cells. Overall results and qualifications from the work: Relative to anti-CD19, exposure to anti-TRBV12 lowered the TRBV12-3 share of total TRBV signal by roughly 99%, while TRBV12-4 dropped by 30% to 40%, a change that was not significant. Relative to anti-CD19, TRBV5-5 signal was reduced by just over 95% and signal from the closely related TRBV5-6 was reduced by 90% to 93% after anti-TRBV5-5 exposure. Cross-reactivity of the anti-TRBV5-5 antibody with TRBV5-6 was attributed to high sequence similarity between the two genes. Every sequenced sample was a mix of normal T cells and leukemia cell line cells, and most of the targeted TRBV signal originated from the leukemia cells instead of the normal T cells.

The sample's treatment or condition label, in plain terms: alpha-CD19 control bispecific (anti-CD19 x anti-CD3). T cells were expanded from blood mononuclear cells for roughly 3 days using either anti-CD3 antibody OKT3 or CD3/CD28 Dynabeads. Anti-CD19 bispecific antibody cocultures served as comparators for TRBV sequencing; in separate killing assays, anti-CD19 had no effect on Jurkat or HPB-ALL cells. The culture conditions for expanded T cells were RPMI 1640 plus 10% fetal bovine serum, recombinant human IL-2 (approximately 99 IU/ml) and IL-7 (about 5 ng/ml). Each coculture mixed around 5 x 10^4 target cells and around 5 x 10^4 normal T cells with bispecific antibody in approximately 93 ul and was incubated at 37 degrees C for around 17 hours. Every bispecific antibody was made of two single-chain variable fragments, expressed in a single-chain diabody format carrying a His tag. Healthy human donors supplied the effector T cells, with peripheral blood mononuclear cells isolated from leukapheresis samples using Ficoll density gradient centrifugation.

The libraries included unique molecular identifier barcodes, and the barcodes were used to quantify clonotypes. Qiagen AllPrep DNA/RNA Micro kits were used to isolate total RNA, and an Agilent TapeStation was used to check RNA quality. TCR beta libraries were constructed by 5' RACE, in which cDNA synthesis was followed by two PCR steps with TCR beta constant-region gene-specific primers. Sequencing of the TCR beta libraries was performed on an Illumina MiSeq platform. In the source study's methods: Reads were processed with MIGEC, MiXCR and VDJtools. Clonotype frequency was calculated as the fraction of unique molecular identifiers assigned to a given clonotype among all unique molecular identifiers in the sample. Nonfunctional TRBV genes listed as pseudogenes or open reading frames in IMGT, such as TRBV1, TRBV12-1 and TRBV21, were excluded. The public reads were run again by TCRdb, first through fastp at Q25 and then through MiXCR, and only productive beta chains were kept. Each entry is one CDR3 protein sequence, shown with its most common DNA and genes. These V and J calls are TCRdb output, not the study's own analysis. The sample contains around 8,600 distinct CDR3 sequences, approximately 2.2% of them found a single time. The ten top clones hold about 66% of the sample.

Of note for this clonotype: What this receptor recognizes is not known. Germline and junction disagree at one end, which may indicate a read error.

CDR1 SGHAT and CDR2 FQNNGV were looked up in the germline V gene. The cysteine opens and the phenylalanine closes a CDR3 of 11 amino acids. Only CDR3 DNA remains: 33 bases, in frame from the first base. The sample here was T cells from a healthy donor cultured with Jurkat leukemia cells, taken from a culture containing an anti-CD19 bispecific antibody. Recombination joined TRBV11-2 with TRBJ1-2; TRBD1 is perhaps the D gene, given 5 matching bases. This receptor was identified in a human donor in good health. Some clones in this sample may be carry-over from other donors' samples. The nucleotide sequence is TGTGCCAGCAGCGAACTCGGGGGGATTTGCTTC. This yields the protein CASSELGGICF.